This T cell receptor beta chain emerged from a study of T cell responses to AZD1222 COVID-19 vaccine (dated by TCRdb to the early 2020s). Turning to the overall study: A total of 230 or so trial participants underwent TCR sequencing, of whom about 210 received two doses of AZD1222 and about 25 received two doses of the MenACWY control vaccine. Trial participants were enrolled by age into subgroups of 18-55, 56-69 and 70-plus years, and roughly 150, 30 and 60 TCR-sequenced participants, respectively, were included in these subgroups.

The sample's time point label is to be understood as: about 28 days (+/-7) after the second vaccine dose. Because spike-specific TCR depth and breadth did not differ between the two schedules, AZD1222 recipients who got a second dose at roughly 4 weeks were pooled with those who got a second dose at roughly 12 weeks. Samples from vaccinated people were obtained from the UK trials COV001 and COV002, which included a single-blind randomized controlled phase 2/3 trial of AZD1222 (ChAdOx1 nCoV-19) in healthy adults. For TCRbeta chain sequencing, PBMC samples from trial participants were taken at day 0 and at day 28 after the second dose. The CDR3 regions of human TCRbeta chains were analyzed by immunosequencing. The study's processing was this. Repertoire TCRs were matched against a reference library of SARS-CoV-2-specific TCRs generated with the MIRA antigen-specificity platform. Breadth was defined as the fraction of unique TCRs that were SARS-CoV-2-associated. Depth was defined as the fraction of total T cells that were SARS-CoV-2-associated. Using the MIRA data, every spike-specific TCR was mapped to the spike region that the TCR reacted to and assigned to either a CD4 or a CD8 class. Log10-transformed breadth and depth values were compared by one-way ANOVA with Sidak's multiple comparisons tests. What TCRdb holds here is the immuneACCESS table cut down to in-frame rearrangements. Part of the clones is not present; checked against another copy, under half of the missing clones reflect an unresolved V gene, and the others are unexplained. V and J calls and clone size are as listed in that table; D and trimming were resolved from the DNA. The sample contains tens of thousands of clones, about nine tenths of them found a single time. The ten largest clones take up about 3% of the sample.

Turning to this clone: What antigen it recognizes has not been identified. One base away there is no much larger clone; base qualities are not given.

Overall results and qualifications from the work: The 56-69-year group was small, and its depth increase did not reach significance, likely because of low power. Spike-specific TCR breadth and depth rose significantly after two AZD1222 doses compared with day 0 and with MenACWY recipients. CD4 TCRs associated with the vaccine covered the entire spike protein, and the dominant responses were in regions 160-218 and 743-854. Only 5 to 7 AZD1222 recipients were SARS-CoV-2 seropositive at baseline, limiting conclusions about previously exposed vaccinees. Most participants were white British and females outnumbered males, and the authors suggested that clonal diversity may have been underestimated. Epitopes outside the regions mutated in the B.1.351 and B.1.1.7 variants were reportedly recognized by nearly half of the unique spike-specific TCRs. No day 14 peak-response samples were available, so repertoires were characterized only after the peak T cell response.

A distance of 9 bases separates the germline ends of V and J, which lose 1 base and 4 bases respectively. The germline V gene provides CDR1 SGHRS and CDR2 YFSETQ. There are 15 amino acids in the CDR3, from cysteine to phenylalanine inclusive. Only the CDR3 region is kept as DNA, spanning 45 bases read in frame from base 1. The sequencing here drew on peripheral blood, taken 28 days after the second AZD1222 dose. The chain is assembled from TRBV5-1 and TRBJ2-6; TRBD2 is a possible D gene, resting on 6 matching bases. The clonotype originates from an adult who received the AZD1222 COVID-19 vaccine. The CDR3: CASSLPLAGANVLTF. The bases are TGCGCCAGCAGCTTGCCTCTAGCGGGGGCCAACGTCCTGACTTTC. Outside the CDR3, residues come from the reference TRBV5-1 and TRBJ2-6 proteins, so the full variable domain is: KAGVTQTPRYLIKTRGQQVTLSCSPISGHRSVSWYQQTPGQGLQFLFEYFSETQRNKGNFPGRFSGRQFSNSRSEMNVSTLELGDSALYLCASSLPLAGANVLTFGAGSRLTVL.